A single sample is the source of the 18 T cell receptor beta chains below, sequenced in a study of T-cell memory formation after mild COVID-19. TCRdb reprocessed the 5' RACE reads with MiXCR, giving one entry per CDR3 protein. The data contain some 250,000 distinct CDR3 sequences, more than 15% of them singletons. Specimen: PBMCs or a T cell subset sorted from them (not recorded which). Source of these receptors: a man between 18 and 29 years old who had mild COVID-19 (a few samples of this study predate the infection). Cell type and time point are not known.

The genes are TRBV19 and TRBJ1-1; perhaps TRBD1 as D (5 bases). The V end lost 2 bases, the J end lost 0 bases, and 10 bases lay between the germline ends. CDR3 length: 15 residues. Germline lookup yields CDR1 LNHDA and CDR2 SQIVND (reference sequence). The CDR3 coding sequence is TGTGCCAGTAGTATATTCGGGACGGTGAACACTGAAGCTTTCTTT. It encodes CASSIFGTVNTEAFF.

The chain is built from TRBV20-1 and TRBJ1-1; D possibly corresponds to TRBD1 (6 bases). V was pared by 6 bases and J by 4 bases, with 15 bases between. The CDR3 is 13 amino acids. Germline loops: CDR1 DFQATT, CDR2 SNEGSKA (reference sequence). This CDR3 is CSAKRKQGTEAFF. CDR3 nucleotides: TGCAGTGCAAAAAGGAAACAGGGCACTGAAGCTTTCTTT.

Many counts were recorded for this clonotype. The rearrangement uses TRBV4-1 and TRBJ2-3; 13 bases are a match to TRBD2. J lost 6 bases, V lost 1 base, and 13 bases had no gene match. The V gene's germline CDR1 is MGHRA and CDR2 YSYEKL. This CDR3 has 19 residues. The CDR3 DNA sequence: TGCGCCAGCAGCCAAGGCCGCACTAGCGGGGGGGCCATTTGGGATACGCAGTATTTT. Translated, it gives CASSQGRTSGGAIWDTQYF.

The rearrangement uses TRBV25-1 and TRBJ2-7; the D is unclear. V was shortened by 3 bases and J by 2 bases, with 8 bases between the two germline ends. CDR1 is MGHDK and CDR2 is SYGVNS in the germline V gene. The length of the CDR3 is 13 residues. CDR3: CASSDKGPYEQYF. The DNA for the CDR3 is TGTGCCAGCAGTGATAAGGGCCCCTACGAGCAGTACTTC.

Only a few counts were recorded for this clonotype. This rearrangement joins TRBV4-3 to TRBJ2-7, with a tentative D call TRBD2 (5 bases). Trimming removed 0 bases at V and 6 bases at J, with 9 bases between. CDR3 length: 13 residues. The germline gives CDR1 LGHNA, CDR2 YSLEER. The DNA of the CDR3 is TGCGCCAGCAGCCAAGACTCGGGGAGCGAGCAGTACTTC. Amino acids: CASSQDSGSEQYF.

The chain links TRBV5-1 to TRBJ2-7, with 14 bases identical to TRBD2. Germline lookup yields CDR1 SGHRS and CDR2 YFSETQ. This CDR3 has 17 residues. Trimming took 2 bases from V and 0 from J; bases not matched to a gene: 4. The CDR3 DNA follows: TGCGCCAGCAGCTTCGGACTAGCGGGGGGTTACTCCTACGAGCAGTACTTC. Amino acids: CASSFGLAGGYSYEQYF.

The chain is built from TRBV10-3 and TRBJ1-5; D remains unclear. There are 15 residues in the CDR3. Germline values: CDR1 ENHRY, CDR2 SYGVKD. V lost 0 bases and J 7 bases, leaving 13 bases between the germline ends. The CDR3 nucleotides read TGTGCCATCAGTGAGTCGGCCAGCGCGGGGCAGCCCCAGCATTTT. This gives the protein CAISESASAGQPQHF.

This clonotype occurred a few times. The chain joins TRBV11-3 to TRBJ2-2; D gene ambiguous. Looked up from germline, CDR1 is SGHNT and CDR2 is YENEEA. The CDR3 is 14 amino acids. V gave up 6 bases and J gave up 2 bases, with 10 bases separating them. CDR3 loop: CASSPHRNTGELFF. The CDR3, as DNA: TGTGCCAGCAGTCCACACAGAAACACCGGGGAGCTGTTTTTT.

This clonotype has a handful of counts. V is TRBV6-1 and J is TRBJ2-2, with TRBD1 matching 8 bases. The CDR3 is 15 residues long. The ends lost 10 bases at V and 3 bases at J; junction bases unmatched: 10. Germline V CDR1 and CDR2: MNHNS, SASEGT. CDR3 sequence (DNA): TGTGCCACCGAAAGGGGACAGGTGGACACCGGGGAGCTGTTTTTT. Residues: CATERGQVDTGELFF.

This clonotype occurred a few times. The chain uses TRBV12-3 or TRBV12-4 and TRBJ1-5; D is perhaps TRBD1 (6 bases). The V and J ends lost 6 bases and 5 bases respectively, with 14 bases between them. The CDR3 is 14 amino acids. CDR3 in amino acids: CASSSLAGDQPQHF. The CDR3 nucleotides are TGTGCCAGCAGCTCCTTGGCAGGGGATCAGCCCCAGCATTTT.

In its sample, this clonotype was seen a few times. The genes are TRBV11-2 and TRBJ1-4; D is unresolved. The CDR3 loop spans 16 amino acids. Germline V lookup: CDR1 SGHAT, CDR2 FQNNGV. V was pared by 5 bases and J by 5 bases, with 18 bases between. The CDR3 nucleotides are TGTGCCAGCAGCCTACTAGGACGTCCGGGGAATGAAAAACTGTTTTTT. Translation gives CASSLLGRPGNEKLFF.

The chain is built from TRBV9 and TRBJ1-4, with a weak D call TRBD1 (6 bases). CDR1 and CDR2 (germline): SGDLS, YYNGEE. V gave up 0 bases and J gave up 5 bases, with 8 bases separating them. The CDR3 is 14 residues long. CDR3 DNA sequence: TGTGCCAGCAGCGTAGGAGGGGGGAATGAAAAACTGTTTTTT. Protein product: CASSVGGGNEKLFF.

V usage is TRBV15 and J usage is TRBJ2-7; 8 positions agree with TRBD2. The V and J ends lost 1 base and 4 bases, in that order; junction bases with no gene match: 12. CDR1 and CDR2 (germline): LNHNV, YYDKDF (reference sequence). The CDR3 extends over 17 amino acids. The CDR3, as DNA: TGTGCCACCAGCAGAGTCGAACCGGGGACTAGACCGTACGAGCAGTACGTC. This encodes CATSRVEPGTRPYEQYV.

The chain joins TRBV7-6 to TRBJ2-3; TRBD1 agrees at 10 bases. The CDR3 extends over 15 amino acids. Germline CDR1 and CDR2: SGHVS and FNYEAQ. V lost 4 bases, J lost 8 bases, and 9 bases stayed unmatched. CDR3 region: CASSSPGQGRGTQYF. In DNA, the CDR3 is TGTGCCAGCAGCTCTCCGGGACAGGGGCGCGGTACGCAGTATTTT.

In its sample, this clonotype was seen a few times. This rearrangement joins TRBV6-6 to TRBJ2-1; 10 nucleotides line up with TRBD1. The CDR3 runs 16 residues. J lost 2 bases, V lost 4 bases, and 5 bases had no gene match. Germline values: CDR1 MNHNY, CDR2 SVGAGI (reference sequence). The CDR3: CASSSRTGGAYNEQFF. The CDR3 nucleotides read TGTGCCAGCAGTTCCCGGACAGGGGGAGCCTACAATGAGCAGTTCTTC.

The chain recombines TRBV7-9 with TRBJ1-1; no clear D. The CDR3 is made up of 14 amino acids. CDR1 and CDR2 (germline): SEHNR, FQNEAQ (reference sequence). V was trimmed by 5 bases and J by 5 bases, leaving 15 bases between them. The CDR3 sequence: CASSVQLSRTEAFF. CDR3 sequence (DNA): TGTGCCAGCAGCGTCCAGCTTTCCAGGACTGAAGCTTTCTTT.

This clonotype was seen only a few times. The chain employs TRBV29-1 and TRBJ2-3, with a possible D match to TRBD2 (7 bases). Germline assignment: CDR1 SQVTM and CDR2 ANQGSEA. This CDR3 spans 16 amino acids. V was clipped by 2 bases and J by 0 bases, with 15 bases between them. CDR3 sequence reads: CSVERWGGPSTDTQYF. DNA of the CDR3: TGCAGCGTTGAAAGGTGGGGGGGGCCTAGCACAGATACGCAGTATTTT.

The V and J genes are TRBV15 and TRBJ2-7; D remains ambiguous. This CDR3 spans 13 amino acids. V lost 2 bases, J lost 0 bases, and 5 bases lay in between. Germline loops: CDR1 LNHNV, CDR2 YYDKDF (reference sequence). The CDR3 reads CATSRSLSYEQYF. The CDR3 nucleotides read TGTGCCACCAGCAGATCACTCTCCTACGAGCAGTACTTC.